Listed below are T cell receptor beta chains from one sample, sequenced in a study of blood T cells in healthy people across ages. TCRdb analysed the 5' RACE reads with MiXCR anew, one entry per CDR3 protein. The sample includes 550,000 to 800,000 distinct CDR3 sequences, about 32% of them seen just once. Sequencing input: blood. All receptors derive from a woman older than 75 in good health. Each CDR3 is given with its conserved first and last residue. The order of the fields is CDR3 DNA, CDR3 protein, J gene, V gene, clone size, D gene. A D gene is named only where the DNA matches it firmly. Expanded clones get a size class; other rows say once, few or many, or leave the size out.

CDR3 DNA: TGTGCCAGCAGCTTAAGGACAGGGGAGGGTCAGCCCCAGCATTTT; CDR3 protein: CASSLRTGEGQPQHF; J gene: TRBJ1-5; V gene: TRBV7-2; clone size: many; D gene: TRBD1
CDR3 DNA: TGTGCCGGCAGCCTAACGATCTTATTTCGCTATGGCTACACCTTC; CDR3 protein: CAGSLTILFRYGYTF; J gene: TRBJ1-2; V gene: TRBV7-2; clone size: few; D gene: NA
CDR3 DNA: TGTGCCAGCAGCCCCTGGGACAGGGGCTACAATGAGCAGTTCTTC; CDR3 protein: CASSPWDRGYNEQFF; J gene: TRBJ2-1; V gene: TRBV7-2; clone size: many; D gene: TRBD1
CDR3 DNA: TGTGCCAGCAGAACCGGACAGGGGCAATACAATGAGCAGTTCTTC; CDR3 protein: CASRTGQGQYNEQFF; J gene: TRBJ2-1; V gene: TRBV6-1; clone size: many; D gene: TRBD1
CDR3 DNA: TGTGCCAGCAGCAAAGTCGGGGGGGCTTGGGATACGCAGTATTTT; CDR3 protein: CASSKVGGAWDTQYF; J gene: TRBJ2-3; V gene: TRBV9; clone size: many; D gene: TRBD2
CDR3 DNA: TGTGCCAGCAGCTTTACAGGGTGTAGCACAGATACGCAGTATTTT; CDR3 protein: CASSFTGCSTDTQYF; J gene: TRBJ2-3; V gene: TRBV7-3; clone size: NA; D gene: NA
CDR3 DNA: TGTGCCTGGGAGCAGGGGGGCGGCCGAAGGGAGCAGTACTTC; CDR3 protein: CAWEQGGGRREQYF; J gene: TRBJ2-5; V gene: TRBV30; clone size: once; D gene: NA
CDR3 DNA: TGTGCCAGCAGCTTAGTTGGAGGGAGCCACGAGCAGTACTTC; CDR3 protein: CASSLVGGSHEQYF; J gene: TRBJ2-7; V gene: TRBV7-2; clone size: few; D gene: NA
CDR3 DNA: TGTGCCACCAGCAGAGATCGGACGCAGGGGGCCTACACCTTC; CDR3 protein: CATSRDRTQGAYTF; J gene: TRBJ1-2; V gene: TRBV15; clone size: many; D gene: TRBD1
CDR3 DNA: TGTGCCAGCAGTTACTCGGGGGGGGCGGGGGGCCTCAGTGAGCAGTTCTTC; CDR3 protein: CASSYSGGAGGLSEQFF; J gene: TRBJ2-1; V gene: TRBV6-5; clone size: few; D gene: TRBD2
CDR3 DNA: TGTGCCTGGAGTGTCGGGCAGCTAACCTACGAGCAGTACTTC; CDR3 protein: CAWSVGQLTYEQYF; J gene: TRBJ2-7; V gene: TRBV30; clone size: many; D gene: NA
CDR3 DNA: TGTGCCACCAGCACCGCGGGGCTCAGCCAGCCCCAGCATTTT; CDR3 protein: CATSTAGLSQPQHF; J gene: TRBJ1-5; V gene: TRBV15; clone size: NA; D gene: NA
CDR3 DNA: TGTGCCAGCAGTTTATCAGGGGGACACTATGGCTACACCTTC; CDR3 protein: CASSLSGGHYGYTF; J gene: TRBJ1-2; V gene: TRBV28; clone size: NA; D gene: TRBD1
CDR3 DNA: TGTGCCAGCAGGCCCCGGCGGACCTCCTACGAGCAGTACTTC; CDR3 protein: CASRPRRTSYEQYF; J gene: TRBJ2-7; V gene: TRBV12-3/TRBV12-4; clone size: many; D gene: NA
CDR3 DNA: TGCAGTGCTAGCGTCCGGGGGAATCAGCCCCAGCATTTT; CDR3 protein: CSASVRGNQPQHF; J gene: TRBJ1-5; V gene: TRBV20-1; clone size: NA; D gene: NA
CDR3 DNA: TGTGCCAGCAGTTCCTCTCGGGGTCAGGGCACCGGGGAGCTGTTTTTT; CDR3 protein: CASSSSRGQGTGELFF; J gene: TRBJ2-2; V gene: TRBV12-3/TRBV12-4; clone size: NA; D gene: NA
CDR3 DNA: TGTGCCAGCAGCTTGGCGACAGCGCGCAATCAGCCCCAGCATTTT; CDR3 protein: CASSLATARNQPQHF; J gene: TRBJ1-5; V gene: TRBV5-6; clone size: once; D gene: NA
CDR3 DNA: TGCAGTGCCAGTAGGGACTTGAGCTCCTACAATGAGCAGTTCTTC; CDR3 protein: CSASRDLSSYNEQFF; J gene: TRBJ2-1; V gene: TRBV20-1; clone size: many; D gene: NA
CDR3 DNA: TGTGCCATCGGGGCTAGCCTCAATGAGCAGTTCTTC; CDR3 protein: CAIGASLNEQFF; J gene: TRBJ2-1; V gene: TRBV10-3; clone size: many; D gene: NA
CDR3 DNA: TGCGCCAGCAGCGCACTATCGGGGGGAACCGAGCAGTACTTC; CDR3 protein: CASSALSGGTEQYF; J gene: TRBJ2-7; V gene: TRBV5-1; clone size: NA; D gene: TRBD2
CDR3 DNA: TGCGCCAGCAGCCATTCGGACAGGGGGTATGGCTACACCTTC; CDR3 protein: CASSHSDRGYGYTF; J gene: TRBJ1-2; V gene: TRBV4-1; clone size: many; D gene: TRBD1
CDR3 DNA: TGTGCCTGGAGTGGGGGGGGCCATGAGCAGTTCTTC; CDR3 protein: CAWSGGGHEQFF; J gene: TRBJ2-1; V gene: TRBV30; clone size: many; D gene: NA
CDR3 DNA: TGTGCCAGCAGTTTCGGACTAGCGGGGAAAGAGACCCAGTACTTC; CDR3 protein: CASSFGLAGKETQYF; J gene: TRBJ2-5; V gene: TRBV7-9; clone size: NA; D gene: TRBD2
CDR3 DNA: TGTGCCAGCAGTCCGGGTCTAAAAGAGACCCAGTACTTC; CDR3 protein: CASSPGLKETQYF; J gene: TRBJ2-5; V gene: TRBV5-4; clone size: NA; D gene: NA
CDR3 DNA: TGTGCCAGCAGCACACGAGCAGGCTACGAGCAGTACTTC; CDR3 protein: CASSTRAGYEQYF; J gene: TRBJ2-7; V gene: TRBV11-2; clone size: many; D gene: NA
CDR3 DNA: TGCAGTGCCGCCCCTGGAGGGGGGTTCGAGCAGTACTTC; CDR3 protein: CSAAPGGGFEQYF; J gene: TRBJ2-7; V gene: TRBV20-1; clone size: many; D gene: NA
CDR3 DNA: TGCGCCAGCAGCCTGGGGCCCCAGCCGAGTGGCTACACCTTC; CDR3 protein: CASSLGPQPSGYTF; J gene: TRBJ1-2; V gene: TRBV4-1; clone size: few; D gene: NA
CDR3 DNA: TGTGCCATCAAGGGTGCAGGCTCCGAGACCCAGTACTTC; CDR3 protein: CAIKGAGSETQYF; J gene: TRBJ2-5; V gene: TRBV10-3; clone size: NA; D gene: NA
CDR3 DNA: TGTGCCAGCAGTCCAAACAGGGATTATGGCTACACCTTC; CDR3 protein: CASSPNRDYGYTF; J gene: TRBJ1-2; V gene: TRBV27; clone size: NA; D gene: NA
CDR3 DNA: TGCGCCAGCAGCTTTCGGACTAGCGGGAGAGACACCTTCCCTGAGCAGTTCTTC; CDR3 protein: CASSFRTSGRDTFPEQFF; J gene: TRBJ2-1; V gene: TRBV5-1; clone size: NA; D gene: TRBD2
CDR3 DNA: TGTGCCACCGGGGGAATTTCAAGCAATCAGCCCCAGCATTTT; CDR3 protein: CATGGISSNQPQHF; J gene: TRBJ1-5; V gene: TRBV28; clone size: NA; D gene: NA
CDR3 DNA: TGTGCCATCAGTGAACCGGGACAAAGGAGTTATGGCTACACCTTC; CDR3 protein: CAISEPGQRSYGYTF; J gene: TRBJ1-2; V gene: TRBV10-3; clone size: many; D gene: NA
CDR3 DNA: TGTGCCAGCAGGTCAGGGGTTTATGGCTACACCTTC; CDR3 protein: CASRSGVYGYTF; J gene: TRBJ1-2; V gene: TRBV28; clone size: many; D gene: NA
CDR3 DNA: TGCGCCAGCAGCTGGGAGGGACAGGTCAATTCACCCCTCCACTTT; CDR3 protein: CASSWEGQVNSPLHF; J gene: TRBJ1-6; V gene: TRBV5-1; clone size: few; D gene: TRBD1
CDR3 DNA: TGTGCCAGTAGTATCGGTGCGGTCGCGGACAATGAGCAGTTCTTC; CDR3 protein: CASSIGAVADNEQFF; J gene: TRBJ2-1; V gene: TRBV19; clone size: NA; D gene: NA
CDR3 DNA: TGTGCCAGCAGTTACGGGACAGTAAACACTGAAGCTTTCTTT; CDR3 protein: CASSYGTVNTEAFF; J gene: TRBJ1-1; V gene: TRBV6-2/TRBV6-3; clone size: few; D gene: TRBD1